A selection of T cell receptor beta chains follows, all from one sample in a study of identical twins. Via MiXCR, TCRdb re-called the 5' RACE reads, giving one row per CDR3 protein. The sample has 500,000 to 600,000 distinct CDR3 sequences, less than 25% seen once. These sequences were also reported in another study, on T cells expressing NK-cell markers.

What was sequenced was CD4+ T cells sorted from blood. The receptors here all came from a woman aged 18-30 years in good health. The conserved cysteine and the conserved F or W are not part of the CDR3 here. D genes are given only for firm matches.

>TRBV20-1|-
SARVGARDEQF
>TRBV20-1|-
SASSPNTDTQY
>TRBV4-3|TRBD2
ASSQDLAGGTEQY
>TRBV24-1|-
ATSDSAYTGELF
>TRBV20-1|TRBD1
SARVGGQRYGYT
>TRBV20-1|-
SAKGPLITEQY
>TRBV20-1|TRBD2
SAIEGGPRNEQF
>TRBV7-6|-
ASSSTPETYQETQY
>TRBV12-3/TRBV12-4|TRBD1
ASRSGQGAYNEQF
>TRBV10-3|TRBD1
AITDRGDTEAF
>TRBV29-1|-
SGTQGNTEAF
>TRBV12-3/TRBV12-4|-
ASSAWALADEQY
>TRBV20-1|TRBD2
SAQTSGGTGELF
>TRBV6-6|-
ASSYAGNQPQH
>TRBV5-1|-
ASSQDNPARYGYT
>TRBV6-2/TRBV6-3|-
ASSPRIGGESTDTQY
>TRBV12-3/TRBV12-4|-
ASSLGGAGTSYNEQF
>TRBV4-1|TRBD2
ASSQKLAGSDEQF
>TRBV6-1|-
ASRRDISYEQY